The 22 T cell receptor beta chains below were found in one sample sequenced in a study of blood T cell repertoires in COVID-19 (dated by TCRdb to about 2020). Library method: the immunoSEQ multiplex PCR assay. As stored in TCRdb, this immuneACCESS dataset retains in-frame rearrangements with V and J assigned. A fraction of the clones does not appear; measured against another copy, unresolved V genes explain less than half of the discrepancy, and the remainder lacks a known reason. Present in this sample are around 250,000 clones, around nine tenths of which were seen just once. About 1.6% of the sample goes to the ten largest clones. Sequencing used PBMCs or T cells enriched from blood (not recorded which). These receptors all come from a woman between 50 and 59 years old who had recovered from COVID-19.

The rearrangement links TRBV6-4 to TRBJ2-2, with 11 nucleotides matching TRBD2. This CDR3 spans 15 amino acids. Unmatched junction bases numbered 1, after V lost 3 bases and J lost 4 bases. Per the germline V gene, CDR1 is MRHNA and CDR2 is SNTAGT. CDR3 protein: CASSELAGATGELFF. The CDR3 DNA is TGTGCCAGCAGTGAACTAGCGGGAGCCACCGGGGAGCTGTTTTTT.

The chain employs TRBV5-1 and TRBJ2-1, with a weak D call TRBD1 (6 bases). Germline CDR1 reads SGHRS; CDR2 reads YFSETQ. The V end was cut by 3 bases, the J end by 8 bases, with 15 bases between. The CDR3 loop spans 14 amino acids. In DNA, the CDR3 is TGCGCCAGCAGCTCGAACAGGGTTTTCGATGAGCAGTTCTTC. It specifies CASSSNRVFDEQFF.

This chain joins TRBV7-9 and TRBJ1-2; maybe TRBD1 (6 bases). The length of the CDR3 is 11 residues. Germline loops: CDR1 SEHNR, CDR2 FQNEAQ (reference sequence). CDR3 in amino acids: CAGKDRYGYTF. CDR3 bases: TGTGCAGGAAAGGACAGATATGGCTACACCTTC.

This clone was seen a handful of times. This chain connects TRBV27 to TRBJ2-1, with D possibly matching TRBD1 (6 bases). Trimming removed 6 bases at V and 14 bases at J, with 20 bases between. Germline loops: CDR1 MNHEY, CDR2 SMNVEV (reference sequence). The CDR3 has 13 amino acids. CDR3 loop: CASSSAPQGHKFF. In DNA, the CDR3 is TGTGCCAGCAGCTCAGCCCCGCAGGGGCACAAGTTCTTC.

The V and J genes are TRBV7-9 and TRBJ2-7, with 7 positions matching TRBD2. Germline assignment: CDR1 SEHNR and CDR2 FQNEAQ (reference sequence). This CDR3 is 16 amino acids long. V trimming: 4 bases; J trimming: 4 bases; junction bases outside the gene matches: 13. The CDR3 is CASSSRGGVAAYEQYF. For the CDR3, the DNA is TGTGCCAGCAGCTCGCGGGGAGGGGTCGCGGCTTACGAGCAGTACTTC.

This clone was observed once. The CDR3 is CASSQDVNQPQHF. CDR3 nucleotides: TGTGCCAGCAGCCAAGATGTAAATCAGCCCCAGCATTTT. This sequence joins TRBV3-1 (or the pseudogene TRBV3-2) and TRBJ1-5, with D unresolved. Germline-derived CDR1 and CDR2 are LGHDT and YNNKEL (reference sequence). Deletions cut 0 bases from V and 4 bases from J, with 4 bases between. The CDR3 length is 13 residues.

The DNA for the CDR3 is TGTGCCAGCAGCTTTCTAGAGATGGGTCCCAATGAGCAGTTCTTC. As protein: CASSFLEMGPNEQFF. This sequence joins TRBV7-9 and TRBJ2-1; D not resolved. Trimming removed 3 bases at V and 6 bases at J, with 15 bases between. The CDR3 contains 15 residues. Germline lookup yields CDR1 SEHNR and CDR2 FQNEAQ (reference sequence).

This CDR3 is CASSYTPRGPGYSNQPQHF. The CDR3 nucleotides read TGTGCCAGCAGTTACACCCCCAGGGGGCCAGGGTATAGCAATCAGCCCCAGCATTTT. This rearrangement joins TRBV6-2 or TRBV6-3 to TRBJ1-5; 8 positions match TRBD1. This CDR3 spans 19 amino acids. Germline CDR1 and CDR2: MNHEY and SVGEGT. With 2 bases clipped from V and 0 bases from J, the junction kept 12 bases outside the gene matches.

V is TRBV19 and J is TRBJ2-3; D is perhaps TRBD1 (5 bases). Between the trimmed V and J ends, which lost 3 bases and 3 bases, there was a span of 13 bases. The germline CDR1 and CDR2 sequences are LNHDA and SQIVND (reference sequence). CDR3 length: 15 amino acids. The CDR3 spells CASSIGGATTDTQYF. Here the CDR3 DNA reads TGTGCCAGTAGTATTGGTGGGGCTACGACAGATACGCAGTATTTT.

The CDR3 region has the DNA TGTGCCAGGGAGTATGGGGTAGCGGGAGAGTGCACAGATACGCAGTATTTT. Protein: CAREYGVAGECTDTQYF. The rearrangement uses TRBV6-7 and TRBJ2-3; 9 bases are shared with TRBD2. TRBV6-7 is designated an ORF whose function remains uncertain. Trimming removed 9 bases from V and 1 base from J; junction bases left unmatched: 14. The CDR3 is made up of 17 amino acids.

J is TRBJ2-7 and V is TRBV4-3; D unresolved. V was cut by 0 bases and J by 1 base, with 16 bases left in between. Per the germline V gene, CDR1 is LGHNA and CDR2 is YSLEER. The CDR3 length is 17 residues. CDR3 sequence reads: CASSQDLLIVSSYEQYF. The CDR3 DNA follows: TGCGCCAGCAGCCAAGATCTCTTAATAGTTTCATCCTACGAGCAGTACTTC.

The genes are TRBV11-3 and TRBJ2-3, with 10 nucleotides matching TRBD1. Germline V CDR1 and CDR2: SGHNT, YENEEA. This CDR3 comprises 15 residues. The V segment lost 0 bases and the J segment 6 bases; nucleotides outside the gene matches: 3. The CDR3 is CASSLDGTGVDTQYF. DNA for the CDR3: TGTGCCAGCAGCTTAGATGGGACAGGGGTGGATACGCAGTATTTT.

This clone occurred once. The chain combines TRBV11-1 with TRBJ2-2; TRBD2 matches 8 bases. This CDR3 is built from 16 residues. Germline CDR1 SGHAT, CDR2 FQDESV (reference sequence). After removal of 1 base from V and 3 bases from J, the junction contained 4 bases not matched to a gene. The CDR3 spells CASSLGLASYTGELFF. The CDR3 DNA is TGTGCCAGCAGCTTAGGACTAGCGAGCTACACCGGGGAGCTGTTTTTT.

V gene TRBV5-1 combines with J gene TRBJ1-2; TRBD1 is a possible D gene (5 bases). Trimming pared 0 bases from V and 4 bases from J, leaving 13 bases between. The CDR3 covers 15 residues. Per germline, CDR1 SGHRS and CDR2 YFSETQ. The CDR3 spells CASSLVSDTPYGYTF. In nucleotides, the CDR3 is TGCGCCAGCAGCTTGGTGTCGGACACACCCTATGGCTACACCTTC.

The chain employs TRBV11-3 and TRBJ2-2; 13 positions agree with TRBD2. Germline lookup yields CDR1 SGHNT and CDR2 YENEEA. CDR3 length: 15 amino acids. Trimming removed 3 bases from V and 5 bases from J; junction bases left unmatched: 0. The CDR3 loop reads CASSLGLAGTGELFF. The DNA of the CDR3 is TGTGCCAGCAGCTTGGGACTAGCGGGGACCGGGGAGCTGTTTTTT.

The genes are TRBV9 and TRBJ2-1; TRBD2 matches at 8 bases. The CDR3 consists of 15 residues. V gave up 7 bases and J gave up 5 bases; unmatched junction bases: 11. Germline assignment: CDR1 SGDLS and CDR2 YYNGEE. Here the CDR3 DNA reads TGTGCCAGCGGCCCTCGAGCGGGAGACAACAATGAGCAGTTCTTC. Amino acids: CASGPRAGDNNEQFF.

The J gene is TRBJ2-7, the V gene TRBV6-5; D remains unclear. From germline, CDR1 is MNHEY and CDR2 SVGAGI. This CDR3 has 13 residues. Trimming removed 4 bases from V and 0 bases from J, with 7 bases in between. CDR3: CASSLDFSYEQYF. The DNA for the CDR3 is TGTGCCAGCAGTTTAGACTTCTCCTACGAGCAGTACTTC.

This chain connects TRBV19 to TRBJ2-1, with a tentative D call TRBD2 (6 bases). Germline lookup yields CDR1 LNHDA and CDR2 SQIVND (reference sequence). Trimming took 3 bases from V and 8 from J, leaving 17 bases between them. CDR3 length equals 15 residues. The CDR3: CASSIGGVVGDEQFF. In DNA form, the CDR3 reads TGTGCCAGTAGTATCGGGGGAGTGGTTGGAGATGAGCAGTTCTTC.

The J gene is TRBJ1-2, the V gene TRBV18; the D gene is possibly TRBD1 (5 bases). Between the trimmed V and J ends, which lost 4 bases and 7 bases, there was a span of 13 bases. Germline loops: CDR1 KGHSH, CDR2 LQKENI. CDR3 length: 13 amino acids. CDR3 DNA sequence: TGTGCCAGCTCACGGACGCGGGACGCTGGCTACACCTTC. Protein: CASSRTRDAGYTF.

The J gene is TRBJ2-2, the V gene TRBV11-2; 9 bases are shared with TRBD1. The J segment lost 6 bases and the V segment lost 3 bases, leaving 5 bases of the junction unmatched. Germline-derived CDR1 and CDR2 are SGHAT and FQNNGV. This CDR3 region has 15 residues. CDR3 sequence: CASSFPGQGSGELFF. CDR3 DNA sequence: TGTGCCAGCAGCTTTCCGGGACAGGGTTCCGGGGAGCTGTTTTTT.

V and J are TRBV5-4 and TRBJ1-2, with D maybe TRBD1 (5 bases). Trimming left V 4 bases short and J 0 bases short, with 16 bases between. The CDR3 totals 16 residues. Germline assignment: CDR1 SGHNT and CDR2 YYREEE (reference sequence). Here the CDR3 DNA reads TGTGCCAGCAGCCAAGGTGCGGGGGTAGCTAACTATGGCTACACCTTC. This translates into CASSQGAGVANYGYTF.

This chain joins TRBV29-1 and TRBJ2-7; 14 positions match TRBD2. From germline, CDR1 is SQVTM and CDR2 ANQGSEA. The V gene end was trimmed by 4 bases and the J gene end by 3 bases; junction bases not matched to a gene: 2. The CDR3 extends over 14 amino acids. DNA of the CDR3: TGCAGCGTTGGCGGGACTAGCGGGAGCTACGAGCAGTACTTC. It translates to CSVGGTSGSYEQYF.